The sequence of this T cell receptor (beta chain) was determined in a study of Ad26.COV2.S vaccination and SARS-CoV-2 variants. The overall study: Ad26.COV2.S given intramuscularly, once or twice 56 days apart.

Using immunoSEQ multiplex PCR, the repertoire was profiled, and TCRdb retains in-frame clones only, with some absent. The sample carries more than 350,000 clones, more than 80% recorded once. The germline V gene has CDR1 MNHEY and CDR2 SMNVEV (reference sequence). CDR3 length: 14 residues. Trimming shortened V by 4 bases and J by 1 base, and 10 bases separated the two germline ends. Treatment defined: some 20 received Ad26.COV2.S at low or high dose, single or two shots; about 5 received placebo; per-sample allocation not given. At day 63 after the first vaccine or placebo injection, samples were drawn. This clone was seen a handful of times.

The genes are TRBV27 and TRBJ1-1, with a possible D match to TRBD1 (5 bases). This material consisted of peripheral blood, taken in a trial of Ad26.COV2.S vaccine versus placebo. The sequence came from a person aged 18-65 years who received the Ad26.COV2.S COVID-19 vaccine or a placebo. The CDR3 sequence is CASSSFDRNTEAFF. The CDR3 DNA reads TGTGCCAGCAGTTCCTTCGACAGGAACACTGAAGCTTTCTTT.